The 18 T cell receptor beta chains reported below all come from one sample, sequenced in a study of blood T cell repertoires in COVID-19. The assay was immunoSEQ multiplex PCR, and TCRdb's table has in-frame clones only and misses some. The profile covers some 170,000 clones, with 82% appearing a single time and roughly 8.1% taken by the ten largest. The specimen was peripheral blood. Receptor source: a woman aged 65 to 85 with acute or convalescent COVID-19.

This clone was counted between two and nine times. The V and J genes are TRBV5-1 and TRBJ1-2; 11 nucleotides line up with TRBD1. Unmatched junction bases numbered 10, after V lost 0 bases and J lost 3 bases. The CDR3 has 18 residues. Germline V gene data show CDR1 as SGHRS and CDR2 as YFSETQ. The CDR3 is CASSLGRGQGGPDYGYTF. CDR3 coding DNA: TGCGCCAGCAGCTTGGGTAGGGGACAGGGGGGACCTGACTATGGCTACACCTTC. The full variable domain, in which reference TRBV5-1 and TRBJ1-2 provide the parts outside the CDR3, is KAGVTQTPRYLIKTRGQQVTLSCSPISGHRSVSWYQQTPGQGLQFLFEYFSETQRNKGNFPGRFSGRQFSNSRSEMNVSTLELGDSALYLCASSLGRGQGGPDYGYTFGSGTRLTVV.

V and J are TRBV27 and TRBJ2-5, with D unclear. Trimming shortened V by 7 bases and J by 3 bases, and 3 bases separated the two germline ends. The CDR3 contains 10 residues. Germline V CDR1 and CDR2: MNHEY, SMNVEV (reference sequence). CDR3: CASIKETQYF. DNA of the CDR3: TGTGCCAGCATCAAAGAGACCCAGTACTTC.

The genes are TRBV7-2 and TRBJ1-3; D is perhaps TRBD1 (5 bases). This CDR3 spans 14 amino acids. Germline V CDR1 and CDR2: SGHTA, FQGNSA. The V gene lost 5 bases and the J gene lost 0 bases, with 8 bases spanning the gap. CDR3 nucleotide sequence: TGTGCCAGCAGCCCGGGACTCTCTGGAAACACCATATATTTT. Protein: CASSPGLSGNTIYF.

V and J are TRBV5-1 and TRBJ2-7, with a tentative D call TRBD2 (6 bases). Trimming took off 4 bases at V and 3 bases at J, with 11 bases between the two ends. Germline V CDR1 and CDR2: SGHRS, YFSETQ. The CDR3 consists of 13 residues. CDR3 sequence (DNA): TGCGCCAGCAGCACGGGAGCCGACTACGAGCAGTACTTC. Encoded protein: CASSTGADYEQYF.

The chain couples TRBV30 to TRBJ1-2; D uncertain. In germline, CDR1 is GTSNPN, CDR2 SVGIG (reference sequence). V was shortened by 4 bases and J by 3 bases, with 12 bases between the two germline ends. The length of the CDR3 is 13 residues. The CDR3 here is CAWTPGMDYGYTF. CDR3 DNA: TGTGCCTGGACCCCAGGAATGGACTATGGCTACACCTTC.

The chain uses TRBV7-9 and TRBJ2-5, with TRBD2 matching 12 bases. Germline loops: CDR1 SEHNR, CDR2 FQNEAQ (reference sequence). The CDR3 extends over 16 amino acids. V trimming: 3 bases; J trimming: 9 bases; junction bases outside the gene matches: 11. CDR3 in amino acids: CASSLGGLAGFIPQYF. CDR3 nucleotide sequence: TGTGCCAGCAGCTTGGGTGGACTAGCGGGGTTTATACCCCAGTACTTC.

The genes are TRBV29-1 and TRBJ2-3, with 8 bases fitting TRBD1. This CDR3 region has 14 residues. Trimming cost V 3 bases and J 1 base; bases outside gene matches: 3. Per germline, CDR1 SQVTM and CDR2 ANQGSEA. Here the CDR3 reads CSVERGQGTDTQYF. CDR3 sequence (DNA): TGCAGCGTTGAGAGGGGACAGGGCACAGATACGCAGTATTTT.

J is TRBJ1-1 and V is TRBV27; TRBD1 matches at 7 bases. The germline CDR1 and CDR2 sequences are MNHEY and SMNVEV (reference sequence). Trimming took 6 bases from V and 0 from J; bases not matched to a gene: 7. This CDR3 has 15 amino acids. CDR3 DNA sequence: TGTGCCAGCAGCCTAATGACAGGGATGAACACTGAAGCTTTCTTT. Translation gives CASSLMTGMNTEAFF.

This clone appeared once. The chain employs TRBV4-3 and TRBJ2-2, with D tentatively TRBD2 (5 bases). Germline CDR1 is LGHNA and CDR2 is YSLEER. Deletions cut 4 bases from V and 0 bases from J, with 12 bases between. The CDR3 is 16 residues long. CDR3 loop: CASSRGSGANTGELFF. The CDR3 nucleotides read TGCGCCAGCAGCCGCGGCAGCGGAGCGAACACCGGGGAGCTGTTTTTT.

This chain joins TRBV7-9 and TRBJ1-6; D might be TRBD1 (6 bases). The CDR3 has 17 amino acids. V was clipped by 1 base and J by 0 bases, with 10 bases between them. The germline V gene has CDR1 SEHNR and CDR2 FQNEAQ (reference sequence). CDR3 in amino acids: CASSLGTGSSYNSPLHF. In DNA form, the CDR3 reads TGTGCCAGCAGCTTAGGAACAGGGAGCTCCTATAATTCACCCCTCCACTTT.

The V gene is TRBV25-1, the J gene TRBJ1-4; 7 bases align to TRBD1. Germline trimming cut 5 bases from V and 4 bases from J; bases unmatched to any gene: 7. The CDR3 runs 15 residues. Germline V gene data show CDR1 as MGHDK and CDR2 as SYGVNS. CDR3 coding DNA: TGTGCCAGCAGTTCTGACAGGGCCCATAATGAAAAACTGTTTTTT. Residues: CASSSDRAHNEKLFF.

The V and J genes are TRBV18 and TRBJ2-5, with D possibly TRBD2 on 6 matching bases. The CDR3 covers 16 residues. The V gene's germline CDR1 is KGHSH and CDR2 LQKENI. The V gene lost 3 bases and the J gene lost 1 base, with 15 bases spanning the gap. In nucleotides, the CDR3 is TGTGCCAGCTCACCTTTACCGGGACTGGGCCAAGAGACCCAGTACTTC. Translation: CASSPLPGLGQETQYF. Full variable domain (outside the CDR3, taken from reference TRBV18 and TRBJ2-5): NAGVMQNPRHLVRRRGQEARLRCSPMKGHSHVYWYRQLPEEGLKFMVYLQKENIIDESGMPKERFSAEFPKEGPSILRIQQVVRGDSAAYFCASSPLPGLGQETQYFGPGTRLLVL.

The chain couples TRBV28 to TRBJ2-7, with 13 bases aligning to TRBD2. The CDR3 covers 19 residues. V was pared by 4 bases and J by 3 bases, with 15 bases of the junction left unmatched. Germline V gene sequence: CDR1 MDHEN, CDR2 SYDVKM. CDR3 in amino acids: CASSSRTSGSGRVGYEQYF. CDR3 nucleotides: TGTGCCAGCAGTTCACGGACTAGCGGGAGCGGCCGTGTCGGCTACGAGCAGTACTTC.

This clone appeared a single time. The CDR3 sequence: CATSRDRGAGGYTF. CDR3 DNA sequence: TGTGCCACCAGCAGAGATCGGGGGGCGGGTGGCTACACCTTC. The V and J genes are TRBV15 and TRBJ1-2, with D possibly TRBD1 on 6 matching bases. The length of the CDR3 is 14 residues. Trimming left V 0 bases short and J 7 bases short, with 12 bases between. Germline V CDR1 and CDR2: LNHNV, YYDKDF (reference sequence). Looking up the rest from reference TRBV15 and TRBJ1-2 gives the full variable domain: DAMVIQNPRYQVTQFGKPVTLSCSQTLNHNVMYWYQQKSSQAPKLLFHYYDKDFNNEADTPDNFQSRRPNTSFCFLDIRSPGLGDTAMYLCATSRDRGAGGYTFGSGTRLTVV.

This chain connects TRBV6-1 to TRBJ1-2, with unresolved D. CDR3 length: 13 residues. Per the germline V gene, CDR1 is MNHNS and CDR2 is SASEGT. Trimming stripped 3 bases from V and 4 bases from J, with 9 bases between. CDR3 loop: CASSEAGFYGYTF. The DNA for the CDR3 is TGTGCCAGCAGTGAGGCGGGTTTCTATGGCTACACCTTC.

The chain couples TRBV11-2 to TRBJ2-6, with a weak D call TRBD1 (6 bases). The CDR3 is made up of 18 amino acids. Germline loops: CDR1 SGHAT, CDR2 FQNNGV. V was pared by 6 bases and J by 3 bases, with 21 bases between. CDR3 sequence (DNA): TGTGCCAGCAGGGCCAGCTCAGGGGCTCCTCTTGGGGCCAACGTCCTGACTTTC. This gives the protein CASRASSGAPLGANVLTF.

J is TRBJ2-7 and V is TRBV23-1; possibly TRBD1 for D (6 bases). TRBV23-1 is recorded as an ORF, its role being uncertain. Trimming cost V 3 bases and J 7 bases, with 19 bases left between them. The length of the CDR3 is 15 residues. CDR3 protein: CASSHPGTSVCEQYF. The CDR3, as DNA: TGCGCCAGCAGTCATCCTGGGACATCGGTGTGTGAGCAGTACTTC.

The J gene is TRBJ2-1, the V gene TRBV7-3; 7 bases agree with TRBD2. V dropped 1 base and J dropped 5; count of bases not matched to a gene: 5. The CDR3 spans 15 residues. CDR1 SGHTA and CDR2 FQGTGA come from the germline V gene. The CDR3 here is CASSLMAGVNNEQFF. CDR3 nucleotides: TGTGCCAGCAGCTTAATGGCGGGGGTTAACAATGAGCAGTTCTTC.